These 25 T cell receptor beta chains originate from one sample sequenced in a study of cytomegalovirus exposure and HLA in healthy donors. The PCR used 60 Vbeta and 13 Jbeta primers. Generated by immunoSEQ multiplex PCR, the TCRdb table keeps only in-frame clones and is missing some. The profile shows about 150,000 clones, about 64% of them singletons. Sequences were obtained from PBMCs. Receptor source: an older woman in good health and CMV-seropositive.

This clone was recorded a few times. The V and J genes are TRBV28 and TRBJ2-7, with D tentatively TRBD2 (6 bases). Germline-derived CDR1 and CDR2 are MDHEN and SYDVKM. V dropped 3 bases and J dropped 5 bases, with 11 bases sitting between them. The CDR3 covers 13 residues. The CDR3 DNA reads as TGTGCCAGCAGTTTGGCTAGCGTCGACGAGCAGTACTTC. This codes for CASSLASVDEQYF. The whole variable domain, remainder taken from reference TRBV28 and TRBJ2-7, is DVKVTQSSRYLVKRTGEKVFLECVQDMDHENMFWYRQDPGLGLRLIYFSYDVKMKEKGDIPEGYSVSREKKERFSLILESASTNQTSMYLCASSLASVDEQYFGPGTRLTVT.

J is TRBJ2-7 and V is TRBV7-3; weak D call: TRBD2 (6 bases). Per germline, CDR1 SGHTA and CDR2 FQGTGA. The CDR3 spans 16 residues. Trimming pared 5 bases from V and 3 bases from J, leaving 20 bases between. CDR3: CASSPRDRERRYEQYF. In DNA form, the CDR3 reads TGTGCCAGCAGCCCCAGGGACCGGGAGCGCCGCTACGAGCAGTACTTC.

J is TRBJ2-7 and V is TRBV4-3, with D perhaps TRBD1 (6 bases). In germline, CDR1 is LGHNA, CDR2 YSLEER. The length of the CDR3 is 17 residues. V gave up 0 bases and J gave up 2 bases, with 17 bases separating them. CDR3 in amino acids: CASSQEGGQGKPYEQYF. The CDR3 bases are TGCGCCAGCAGCCAAGAAGGTGGGCAGGGGAAACCCTACGAGCAGTACTTC.

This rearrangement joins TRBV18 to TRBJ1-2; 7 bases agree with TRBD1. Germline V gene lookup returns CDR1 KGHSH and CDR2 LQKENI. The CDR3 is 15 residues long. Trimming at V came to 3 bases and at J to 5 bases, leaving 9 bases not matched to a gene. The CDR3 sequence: CASSPETGSDYGYTF. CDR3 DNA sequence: TGTGCCAGCTCACCCGAGACAGGGTCGGATTATGGCTACACCTTC.

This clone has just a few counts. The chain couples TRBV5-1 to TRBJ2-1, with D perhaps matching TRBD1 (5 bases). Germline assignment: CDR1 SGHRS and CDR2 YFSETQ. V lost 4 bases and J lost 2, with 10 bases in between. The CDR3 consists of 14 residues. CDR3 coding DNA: TGCGCCAGCAGCCGTCAGGGTCCCTACAATGAGCAGTTCTTC. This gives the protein CASSRQGPYNEQFF.

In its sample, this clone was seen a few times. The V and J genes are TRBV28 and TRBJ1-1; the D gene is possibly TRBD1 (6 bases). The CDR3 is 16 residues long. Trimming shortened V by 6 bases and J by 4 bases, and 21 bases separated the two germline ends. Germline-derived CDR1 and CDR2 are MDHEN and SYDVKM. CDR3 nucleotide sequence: TGTGCCAGCAGCGACGACAGGCGCGTTATCGGCACTGAAGCTTTCTTT. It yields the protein CASSDDRRVIGTEAFF.

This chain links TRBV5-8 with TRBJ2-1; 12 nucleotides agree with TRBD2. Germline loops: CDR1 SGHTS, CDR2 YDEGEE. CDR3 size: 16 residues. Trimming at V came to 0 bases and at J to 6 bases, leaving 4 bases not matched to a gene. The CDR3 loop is CASSLAAGLAGNEQFF. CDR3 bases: TGTGCCAGCAGCTTGGCCGCGGGACTAGCGGGCAATGAGCAGTTCTTC.

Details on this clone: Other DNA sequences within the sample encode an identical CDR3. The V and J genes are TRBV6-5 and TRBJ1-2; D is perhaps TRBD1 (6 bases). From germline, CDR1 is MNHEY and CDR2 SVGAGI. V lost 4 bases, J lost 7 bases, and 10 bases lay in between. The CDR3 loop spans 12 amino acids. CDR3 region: CASSSAQGGYTF. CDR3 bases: TGTGCCAGCAGTTCAGCACAGGGTGGCTACACCTTC.

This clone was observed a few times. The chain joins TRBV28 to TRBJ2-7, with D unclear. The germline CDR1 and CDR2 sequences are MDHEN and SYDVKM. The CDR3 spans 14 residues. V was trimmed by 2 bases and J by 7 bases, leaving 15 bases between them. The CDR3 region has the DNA TGTGCCAGCAGTTTACCCGCACGAGGTGGGGAGCAGTACTTC. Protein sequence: CASSLPARGGEQYF.

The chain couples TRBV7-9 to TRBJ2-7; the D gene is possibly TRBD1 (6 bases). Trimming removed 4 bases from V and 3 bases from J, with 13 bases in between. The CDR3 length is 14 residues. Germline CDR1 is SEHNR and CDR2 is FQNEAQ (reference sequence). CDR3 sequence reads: CASSSRDNIYEQYF. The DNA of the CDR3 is TGTGCCAGCAGCTCCCGGGACAACATCTACGAGCAGTACTTC. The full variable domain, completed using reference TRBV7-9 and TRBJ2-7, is DTGVSQNPRHKITKRGQNVTFRCDPISEHNRLYWYRQTLGQGPEFLTYFQNEAQLEKSRLLSDRFSAERPKGSFSTLEIQRTEQGDSAMYLCASSSRDNIYEQYFGPGTRLTVT.

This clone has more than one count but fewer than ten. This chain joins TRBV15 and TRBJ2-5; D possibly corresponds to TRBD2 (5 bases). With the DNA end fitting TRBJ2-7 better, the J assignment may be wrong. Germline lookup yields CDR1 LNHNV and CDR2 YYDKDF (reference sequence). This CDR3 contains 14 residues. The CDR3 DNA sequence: TGTGCCACCAGCAGCGGACGGGGATACTACGAGCAGTACTTC. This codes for CATSSGRGYYEQYF.

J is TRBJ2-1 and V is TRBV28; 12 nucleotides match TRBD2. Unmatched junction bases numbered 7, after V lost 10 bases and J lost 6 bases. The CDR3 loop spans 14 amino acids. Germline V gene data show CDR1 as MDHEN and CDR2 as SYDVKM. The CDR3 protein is CATSSGRARNEQFF. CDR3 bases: TGTGCCACTTCTAGCGGGAGGGCTCGCAATGAGCAGTTCTTC.

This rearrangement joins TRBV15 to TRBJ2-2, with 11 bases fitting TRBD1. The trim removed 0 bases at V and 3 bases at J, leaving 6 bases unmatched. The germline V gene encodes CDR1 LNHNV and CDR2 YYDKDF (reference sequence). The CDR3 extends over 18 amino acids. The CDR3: CATSRDRGQGAYTGELFF. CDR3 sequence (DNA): TGTGCCACCAGCAGAGACCGTGGACAGGGGGCGTACACCGGGGAGCTGTTTTTT.

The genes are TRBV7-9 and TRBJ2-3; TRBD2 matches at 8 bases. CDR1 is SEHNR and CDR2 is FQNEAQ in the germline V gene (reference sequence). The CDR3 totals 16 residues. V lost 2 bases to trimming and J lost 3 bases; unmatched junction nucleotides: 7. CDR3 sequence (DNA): TGTGCCAGCAGCTTACGGTCTAGCGGGTTGACAGATACGCAGTATTTT. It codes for CASSLRSSGLTDTQYF. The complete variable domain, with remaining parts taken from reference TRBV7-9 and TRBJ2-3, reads DTGVSQNPRHKITKRGQNVTFRCDPISEHNRLYWYRQTLGQGPEFLTYFQNEAQLEKSRLLSDRFSAERPKGSFSTLEIQRTEQGDSAMYLCASSLRSSGLTDTQYFGPGTRLTVL.

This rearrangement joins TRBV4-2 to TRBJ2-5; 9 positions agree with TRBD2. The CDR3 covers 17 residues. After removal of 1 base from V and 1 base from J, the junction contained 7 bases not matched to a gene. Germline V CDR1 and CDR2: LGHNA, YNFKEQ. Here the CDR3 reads CASSQVSLTSGQETQYF. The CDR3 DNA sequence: TGTGCCAGCAGCCAAGTCTCCCTGACTAGCGGCCAAGAGACCCAGTACTTC.

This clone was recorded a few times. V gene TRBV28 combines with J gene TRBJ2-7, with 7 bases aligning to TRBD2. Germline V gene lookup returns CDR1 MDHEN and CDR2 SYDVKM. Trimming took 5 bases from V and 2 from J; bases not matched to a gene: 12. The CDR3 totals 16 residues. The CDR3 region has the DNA TGTGCCAGCAGTCCTCCGGCCGGGAGGTATACCTACGAGCAGTACTTC. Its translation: CASSPPAGRYTYEQYF. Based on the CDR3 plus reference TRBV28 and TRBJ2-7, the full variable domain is DVKVTQSSRYLVKRTGEKVFLECVQDMDHENMFWYRQDPGLGLRLIYFSYDVKMKEKGDIPEGYSVSREKKERFSLILESASTNQTSMYLCASSPPAGRYTYEQYFGPGTRLTVT.

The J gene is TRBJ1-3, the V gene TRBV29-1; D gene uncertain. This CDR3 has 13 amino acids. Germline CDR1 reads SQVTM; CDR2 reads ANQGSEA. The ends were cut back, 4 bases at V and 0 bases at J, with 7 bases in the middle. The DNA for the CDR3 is TGCAGCGTTGGGTACAGCTCTGGAAACACCATATATTTT. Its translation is CSVGYSSGNTIYF.

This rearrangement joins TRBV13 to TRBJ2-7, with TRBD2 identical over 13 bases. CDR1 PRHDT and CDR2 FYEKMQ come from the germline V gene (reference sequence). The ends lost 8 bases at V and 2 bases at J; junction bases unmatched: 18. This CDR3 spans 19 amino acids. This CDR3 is CASRVAGGLAGDPAYEQYF. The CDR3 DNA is TGTGCCAGCCGCGTTGCCGGCGGACTAGCGGGGGACCCAGCCTACGAGCAGTACTTC.

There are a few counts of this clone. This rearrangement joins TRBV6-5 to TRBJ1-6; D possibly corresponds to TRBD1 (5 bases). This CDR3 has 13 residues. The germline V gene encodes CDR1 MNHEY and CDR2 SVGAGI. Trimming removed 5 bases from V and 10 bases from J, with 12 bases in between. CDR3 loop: CASSVGGVSPLHF. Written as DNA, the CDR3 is TGTGCCAGCAGTGTTGGGGGGGTCTCACCCCTCCACTTT.

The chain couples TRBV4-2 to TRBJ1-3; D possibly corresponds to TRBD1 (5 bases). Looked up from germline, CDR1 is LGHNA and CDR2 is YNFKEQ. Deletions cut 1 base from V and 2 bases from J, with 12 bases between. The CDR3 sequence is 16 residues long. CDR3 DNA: TGTGCCAGCAGCCAAGTCCCGGGACTGACTGGAAACACCATATATTTT. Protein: CASSQVPGLTGNTIYF.

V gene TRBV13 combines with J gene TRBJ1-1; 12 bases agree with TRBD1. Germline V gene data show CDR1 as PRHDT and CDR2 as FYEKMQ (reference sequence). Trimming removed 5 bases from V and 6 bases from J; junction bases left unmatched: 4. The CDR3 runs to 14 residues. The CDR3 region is CASSRRDRGPEAFF. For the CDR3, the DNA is TGTGCCAGCAGCCGTCGGGACAGGGGGCCTGAAGCTTTCTTT.

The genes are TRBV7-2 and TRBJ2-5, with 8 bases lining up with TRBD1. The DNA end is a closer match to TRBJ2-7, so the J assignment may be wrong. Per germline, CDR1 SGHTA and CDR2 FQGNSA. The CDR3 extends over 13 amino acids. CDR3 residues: CASSTGQGYEQYF. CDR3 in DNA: TGTGCCAGCAGCACAGGACAGGGCTACGAGCAGTACTTC.

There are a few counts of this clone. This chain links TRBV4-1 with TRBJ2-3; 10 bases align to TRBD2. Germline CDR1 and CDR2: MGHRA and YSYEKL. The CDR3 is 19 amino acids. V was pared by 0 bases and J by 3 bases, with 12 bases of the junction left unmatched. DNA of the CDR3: TGCGCCAGCAGCCAAGAGAGGTTAGCGGGAGGTGGAGCGACAGATACGCAGTATTTT. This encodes CASSQERLAGGGATDTQYF.

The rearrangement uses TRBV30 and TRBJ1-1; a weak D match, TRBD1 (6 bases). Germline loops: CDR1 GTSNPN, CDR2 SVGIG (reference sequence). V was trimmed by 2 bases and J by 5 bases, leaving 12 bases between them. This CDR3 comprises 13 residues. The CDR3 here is CAWSRTVGTEAFF. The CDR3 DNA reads TGTGCCTGGAGTAGGACAGTAGGGACTGAAGCTTTCTTT. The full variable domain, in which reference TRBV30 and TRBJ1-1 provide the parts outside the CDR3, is SQTIHQWPATLVQPVGSPLSLECTVEGTSNPNLYWYRQAAGRGLQLLFYSVGIGQISSEVPQNLSASRPQDRQFILSSKKLLLSDSGFYLCAWSRTVGTEAFFGQGTRLTVV.

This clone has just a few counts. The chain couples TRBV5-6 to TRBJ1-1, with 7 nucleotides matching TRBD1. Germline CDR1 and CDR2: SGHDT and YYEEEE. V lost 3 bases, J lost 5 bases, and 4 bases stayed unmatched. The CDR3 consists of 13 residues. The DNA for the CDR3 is TGTGCCAGCAGCTCTACAGGGGTTACTGAAGCTTTCTTT. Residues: CASSSTGVTEAFF.